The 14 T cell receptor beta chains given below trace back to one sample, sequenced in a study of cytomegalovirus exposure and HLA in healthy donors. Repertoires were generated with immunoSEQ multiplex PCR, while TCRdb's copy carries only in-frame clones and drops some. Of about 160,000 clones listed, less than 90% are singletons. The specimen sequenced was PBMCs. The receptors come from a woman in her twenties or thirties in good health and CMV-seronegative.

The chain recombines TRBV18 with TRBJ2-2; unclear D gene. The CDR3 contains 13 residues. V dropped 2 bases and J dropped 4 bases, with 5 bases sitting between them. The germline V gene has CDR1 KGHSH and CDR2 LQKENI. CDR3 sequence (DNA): TGTGCCAGCTCACCATCGGGCACCGGGGAGCTGTTTTTT. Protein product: CASSPSGTGELFF.

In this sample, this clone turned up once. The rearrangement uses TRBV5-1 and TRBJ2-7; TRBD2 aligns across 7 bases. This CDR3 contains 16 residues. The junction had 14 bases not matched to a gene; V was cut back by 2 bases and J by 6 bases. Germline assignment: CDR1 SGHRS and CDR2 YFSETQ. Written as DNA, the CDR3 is TGCGCCAGCAGCTTACAACCGGGAGGTAAGTCCGGCGAGCAGTACTTC. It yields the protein CASSLQPGGKSGEQYF.

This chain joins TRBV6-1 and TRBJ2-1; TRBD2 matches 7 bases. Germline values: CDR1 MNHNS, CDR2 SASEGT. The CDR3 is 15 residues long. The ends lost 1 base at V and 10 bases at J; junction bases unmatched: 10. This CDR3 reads CASSEVASGREEQFF. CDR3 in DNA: TGTGCCAGCAGTGAAGTTGCGTCGGGGAGGGAGGAGCAGTTCTTC.

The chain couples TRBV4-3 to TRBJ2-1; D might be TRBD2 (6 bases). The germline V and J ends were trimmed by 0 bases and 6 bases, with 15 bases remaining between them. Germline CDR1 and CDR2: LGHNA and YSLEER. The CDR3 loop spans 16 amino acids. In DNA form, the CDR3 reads TGCGCCAGCAGCCAAGAGCTTGCGGGATCCGTCAATGAGCAGTTCTTC. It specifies CASSQELAGSVNEQFF.

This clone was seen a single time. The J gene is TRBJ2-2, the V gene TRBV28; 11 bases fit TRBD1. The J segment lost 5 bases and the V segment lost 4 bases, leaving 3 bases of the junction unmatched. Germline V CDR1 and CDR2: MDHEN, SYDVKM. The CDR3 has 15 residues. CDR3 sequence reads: CASSYRDRGTGELFF. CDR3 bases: TGTGCCAGCAGTTACCGGGACAGGGGGACCGGGGAGCTGTTTTTT.

CDR3 nucleotide sequence: TGTGCCAGCAGCTTAGAGGGGGAGGCGGCGACTTCACCCCTCCACTTT. This gives the protein CASSLEGEAATSPLHF. The V call is TRBV13, the J call TRBJ1-6; D may be TRBD1 (6 bases). Germline V gene sequence: CDR1 PRHDT, CDR2 FYEKMQ (reference sequence). This CDR3 spans 16 amino acids. Trimming pared 1 base from V and 9 bases from J, leaving 16 bases between. The whole variable domain, remainder taken from reference TRBV13 and TRBJ1-6, is AAGVIQSPRHLIKEKRETATLKCYPIPRHDTVYWYQQGPGQDPQFLISFYEKMQSDKGSIPDRFSAQQFSDYHSELNMSSLELGDSALYFCASSLEGEAATSPLHFGNGTRLTVT.

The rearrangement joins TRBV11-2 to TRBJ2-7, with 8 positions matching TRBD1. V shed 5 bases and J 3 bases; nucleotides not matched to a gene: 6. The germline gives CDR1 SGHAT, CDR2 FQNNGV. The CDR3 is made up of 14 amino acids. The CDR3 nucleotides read TGTGCCAGCAGCCCCGGGGACAGGTTCTACGAGCAGTACTTC. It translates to CASSPGDRFYEQYF. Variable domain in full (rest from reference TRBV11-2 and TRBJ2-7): EAGVAQSPRYKIIEKRQSVAFWCNPISGHATLYWYQQILGQGPKLLIQFQNNGVVDDSQLPKDRFSAERLKGVDSTLKIQPAKLEDSAVYLCASSPGDRFYEQYFGPGTRLTVT.

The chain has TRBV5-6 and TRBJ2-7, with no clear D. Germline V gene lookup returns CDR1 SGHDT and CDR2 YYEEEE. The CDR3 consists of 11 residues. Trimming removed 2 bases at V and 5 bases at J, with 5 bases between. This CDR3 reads CASSLYDEQYF. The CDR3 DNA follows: TGTGCCAGCAGCTTATACGACGAGCAGTACTTC.

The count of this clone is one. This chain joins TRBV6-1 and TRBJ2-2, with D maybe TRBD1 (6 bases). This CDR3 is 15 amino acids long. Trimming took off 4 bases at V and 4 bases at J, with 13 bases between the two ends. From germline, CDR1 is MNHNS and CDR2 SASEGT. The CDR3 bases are TGTGCCAGCAGTGTGTCAGGGGTTAGCACCGGGGAGCTGTTTTTT. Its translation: CASSVSGVSTGELFF.

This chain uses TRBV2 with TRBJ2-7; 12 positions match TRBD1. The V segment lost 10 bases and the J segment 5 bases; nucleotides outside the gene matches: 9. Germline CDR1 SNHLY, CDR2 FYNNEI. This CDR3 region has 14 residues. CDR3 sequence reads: CAIRSGTGGHEQYF. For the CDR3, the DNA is TGTGCCATCCGTTCCGGGACAGGGGGCCACGAGCAGTACTTC. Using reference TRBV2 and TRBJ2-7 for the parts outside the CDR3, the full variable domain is EPEVTQTPSHQVTQMGQEVILRCVPISNHLYFYWYRQILGQKVEFLVSFYNNEISEKSEIFDDQFSVERPDGSNFTLKIRSTKLEDSAMYFCAIRSGTGGHEQYFGPGTRLTVT.

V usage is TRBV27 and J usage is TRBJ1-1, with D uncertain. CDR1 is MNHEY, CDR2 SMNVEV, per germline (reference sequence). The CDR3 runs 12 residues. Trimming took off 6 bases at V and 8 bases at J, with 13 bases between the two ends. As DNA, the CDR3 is TGTGCCAGCAGAGACGGACTGCGGGAAGCTTTCTTT. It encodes CASRDGLREAFF.

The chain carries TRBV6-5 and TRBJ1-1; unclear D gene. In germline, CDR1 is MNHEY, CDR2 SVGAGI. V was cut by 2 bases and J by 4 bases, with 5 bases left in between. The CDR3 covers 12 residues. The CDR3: CASSYGGTEAFF. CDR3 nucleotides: TGTGCCAGCAGTTACGGAGGCACTGAAGCTTTCTTT.

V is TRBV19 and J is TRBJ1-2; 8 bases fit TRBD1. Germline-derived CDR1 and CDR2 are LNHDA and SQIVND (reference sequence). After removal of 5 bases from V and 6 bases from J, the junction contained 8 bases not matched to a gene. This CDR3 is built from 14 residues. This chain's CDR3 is CASSPSRDRHGYTF. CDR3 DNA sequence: TGTGCCAGTAGTCCGAGCCGGGACAGGCATGGCTACACCTTC. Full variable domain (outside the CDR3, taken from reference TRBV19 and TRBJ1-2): DGGITQSPKYLFRKEGQNVTLSCEQNLNHDAMYWYRQDPGQGLRLIYYSQIVNDFQKGDIAEGYSVSREKKESFPLTVTSAQKNPTAFYLCASSPSRDRHGYTFGSGTRLTVV.

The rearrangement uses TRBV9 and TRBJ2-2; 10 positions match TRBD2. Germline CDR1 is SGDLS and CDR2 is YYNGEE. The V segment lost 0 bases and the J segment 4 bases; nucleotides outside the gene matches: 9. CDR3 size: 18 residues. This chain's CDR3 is CASSVVASGSSSTGELFF. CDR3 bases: TGTGCCAGCAGCGTAGTCGCTAGCGGGAGCTCTAGCACCGGGGAGCTGTTTTTT.